Below are 18 T cell receptor beta chains sequenced from a single sample in a study of T cell repertoires in cytomegalovirus infection. TCRdb itself ran the reads through MiXCR, one entry per CDR3 protein. The sample shows around 570,000 distinct CDR3 sequences, 40% of them seen only once. Their antigen targets remain unknown. The sequencing here drew on cultured PBMCs, taken from culture after CMV antigen stimulation. Receptors were obtained from a human donor in good health (CMV status not recorded). Some clones in this sample may be carry-over from other donors' samples.

This chain joins TRBV12-5 and TRBJ2-6; possibly TRBD2 for D (6 bases). This CDR3 region has 19 residues. Germline-derived CDR1 and CDR2 are LGHNT and FRNRAP. V lost 3 bases, J lost 2 bases, and 20 bases lay in between. The CDR3 reads CASGFQAAGWGAGANVLTF. The DNA for the CDR3 is TGTGCTAGTGGTTTTCAGGCCGCCGGTTGGGGGGCTGGGGCCAACGTCCTGACTTTC.

This sequence joins TRBV20-1 and TRBJ2-7; 9 nucleotides agree with TRBD2. CDR1 is DFQATT and CDR2 is SNEGSKA in the germline V gene (reference sequence). There are 17 residues in the CDR3. The ends lost 3 bases at V and 3 bases at J; junction bases unmatched: 15. In DNA form, the CDR3 reads TGCAGTGCTAGGTGGCGGGCGGTGCGGGGGGGCGTCTACGAGCAGTACTTC. It encodes CSARWRAVRGGVYEQYF.

The chain links TRBV7-4 to TRBJ2-5, with unresolved D. Germline V gene lookup returns CDR1 SGHVT and CDR2 SQSDAQ. This CDR3 contains 13 residues. V lost 6 bases to trimming and J lost 2 bases, with 10 bases between them. This chain's CDR3 is CASRGGRQETQYF. CDR3 coding DNA: TGTGCCAGCAGAGGCGGAAGACAAGAGACCCAGTACTTC.

This clonotype has ten or more counts. For the CDR3, the DNA is TGTGCCAGCAGCATCGGGACTAGCGGGAGTGTAAAGACCCAGTACTTC. It encodes CASSIGTSGSVKTQYF. The chain has TRBV7-2 and TRBJ2-5; 14 bases line up with TRBD2. CDR1 and CDR2 (germline): SGHTA, FQGNSA. The CDR3 is made up of 16 amino acids. The V segment lost 5 bases and the J segment 6 bases; nucleotides outside the gene matches: 8.

The rearrangement uses TRBV19 and TRBJ2-3; 10 bases align to TRBD1. The CDR3 extends over 15 amino acids. Germline CDR1 is LNHDA and CDR2 is SQIVND (reference sequence). Germline trimming cut 3 bases from V and 6 bases from J; bases unmatched to any gene: 6. This CDR3 is CASSIRDRGGDTQYF. Written as DNA, the CDR3 is TGTGCCAGTAGTATTAGGGACAGGGGAGGGGATACGCAGTATTTT.

The rearrangement uses TRBV5-4 and TRBJ1-1; possibly TRBD1 for D (5 bases). V lost 3 bases, J lost 0 bases, and 18 bases lay in between. This CDR3 has 17 amino acids. Germline lookup yields CDR1 SGHNT and CDR2 YYREEE (reference sequence). Here the CDR3 reads CASSSEISGTVNTEAFF. The CDR3 DNA sequence: TGTGCCAGCAGCTCGGAGATATCTGGGACCGTGAACACTGAAGCTTTCTTT.

The chain recombines TRBV18 with TRBJ2-1; 8 bases agree with TRBD2. After removal of 4 bases from V and 15 bases from J, the junction contained 8 bases not matched to a gene. This CDR3 spans 12 amino acids. The V gene's germline CDR1 is KGHSH and CDR2 LQKENI. CDR3 loop: CASSQAQTSVFF. Here the CDR3 DNA reads TGTGCCAGCTCACAAGCTCAGACTAGCGTGTTCTTC.

J is TRBJ1-1 and V is TRBV2, with 8 bases that match TRBD1. The CDR3 loop spans 16 amino acids. CDR1 is SNHLY, CDR2 FYNNEI, per germline. After removal of 7 bases from V and 0 bases from J, the junction contained 10 bases not matched to a gene. The CDR3 coding sequence is TGTGCCAGCAAGAACAGGGGGTCAACCATGAACACTGAAGCTTTCTTT. Translating gives CASKNRGSTMNTEAFF.

This chain links TRBV27 with TRBJ2-1; the match to TRBD2 covers 12 bases. The CDR3 runs 17 residues. Losses at the gene ends were 5 bases for V and 4 bases for J; bases not matched to a gene: 9. Germline values: CDR1 MNHEY, CDR2 SMNVEV (reference sequence). DNA of the CDR3: TGTGCCAGCAGTCCGCGACTAGCGGGGGCGCGATACAATGAGCAGTTCTTC. The encoded protein is CASSPRLAGARYNEQFF.

This sequence joins TRBV7-3 and TRBJ1-2; no clear D. V gave up 5 bases and J gave up 0 bases, with 13 bases separating them. The CDR3 spans 15 residues. CDR1 is SGHTA, CDR2 FQGTGA, per germline. The CDR3 DNA is TGTGCCAGCAGCCCTCTCGGCACGCCTAACTATGGCTACACCTTC. Protein product: CASSPLGTPNYGYTF.

V usage is TRBV7-2 and J usage is TRBJ1-5; D remains ambiguous. The CDR3 is made up of 15 amino acids. Trimming removed 0 bases from V and 3 bases from J, with 9 bases in between. CDR1 and CDR2 (germline): SGHTA, FQGNSA. The CDR3 loop is CASSLAWVYNQPQHF. CDR3 sequence (DNA): TGTGCCAGCAGCTTAGCTTGGGTTTACAATCAGCCCCAGCATTTT.

The V gene is TRBV7-2, the J gene TRBJ2-7; D may be TRBD1 or TRBD2 (6 bases each). CDR3 length: 16 residues. Germline V gene lookup returns CDR1 SGHTA and CDR2 FQGNSA. Trimming pared 5 bases from V and 0 bases from J, leaving 17 bases between. CDR3: CASSRGGTRSSYEQYF. CDR3 sequence (DNA): TGTGCCAGCAGCCGAGGGGGGACAAGGAGCTCCTACGAGCAGTACTTC.

Only one count was recorded for this clonotype. This rearrangement joins TRBV27 to TRBJ2-1; a possible D gene is TRBD2 (6 bases). This CDR3 is 14 amino acids long. Germline CDR1 reads MNHEY; CDR2 reads SMNVEV (reference sequence). Trimming stripped 11 bases from V and 4 bases from J, with 18 bases between. The CDR3 DNA follows: TGTGCCGCCGCGGCGGGGCACAATTACAATGAGCAGTTCTTC. It yields the protein CAAAAGHNYNEQFF.

There are many counts of this clonotype. The genes are TRBV7-2 and TRBJ2-5; 9 bases are shared with TRBD2. Trimming at V came to 1 base and at J to 5 bases, leaving 5 bases not matched to a gene. CDR3 length: 15 residues. Germline V gene sequence: CDR1 SGHTA, CDR2 FQGNSA. The CDR3 reads CASSLGRGGWETQYF. The CDR3 DNA follows: TGTGCCAGCAGCTTAGGGCGGGGGGGCTGGGAGACCCAGTACTTC. The entire variable domain, with the rest obtained from reference TRBV7-2 and TRBJ2-5, is as follows: GAGVSQSPSNKVTEKGKDVELRCDPISGHTALYWYRQSLGQGLEFLIYFQGNSAPDKSGLPSDRFSAERTGGSVSTLTIQRTQQEDSAVYLCASSLGRGGWETQYFGPGTRLLVL.

CDR3 nucleotides: TGTGCCAGCAGTAATGGGGAGCCCCAGCATTTT. Amino acid sequence: CASSNGEPQHF. The chain recombines TRBV7-2 with TRBJ1-5; D is undetermined. V lost 6 bases to trimming and J lost 8 bases, with 8 bases between them. The V gene's germline CDR1 is SGHTA and CDR2 FQGNSA. The CDR3 length is 11 residues.

V gene TRBV7-6 combines with J gene TRBJ2-2; no firm D call. The V and J ends lost 3 bases and 3 bases respectively, with 8 bases between them. In germline, CDR1 is SGHVS, CDR2 FNYEAQ. The length of the CDR3 is 14 residues. CDR3 sequence (DNA): TGTGCCAGCAGCTTTAGGTTGCACACCGGGGAGCTGTTTTTT. This codes for CASSFRLHTGELFF. Using reference TRBV7-6 and TRBJ2-2 for the parts outside the CDR3, the full variable domain is GAGVSQSPRYKVTKRGQDVALRCDPISGHVSLYWYRQALGQGPEFLTYFNYEAQQDKSGLPNDRFSAERPEGSISTLTIQRTEQRDSAMYRCASSFRLHTGELFFGEGSRLTVL.

This clonotype showed up just a few times. CDR3 amino acids: CASSPTSGSTDTQYF. The CDR3 DNA is TGTGCCAGCAGTCCCACTAGCGGGAGCACAGATACGCAGTATTTT. The chain is built from TRBV6-2 or TRBV6-3 and TRBJ2-3, with 9 nucleotides matching TRBD2. In germline, CDR1 is MNHEY, CDR2 SVGEGT. The CDR3 loop spans 15 amino acids. With 5 bases clipped from V and 0 bases from J, the junction kept 3 bases outside the gene matches.

This clonotype has only a few counts. V gene TRBV6-1 combines with J gene TRBJ2-1; D is unclear. Germline CDR1 reads MNHNS; CDR2 reads SASEGT. V gave up 4 bases and J gave up 5 bases, with 12 bases separating them. CDR3 length: 14 residues. CDR3 in amino acids: CASSAMIGDNEQFF. The CDR3 DNA is TGTGCCAGCAGTGCAATGATTGGGGACAATGAGCAGTTCTTC.